This T cell receptor beta chain was recovered during a study of T cell responses to AZD1222 COVID-19 vaccine (dated by TCRdb to the early 2020s). For context, the study as a whole: A total of more than 230 trial participants underwent TCR sequencing, of whom 207 received two doses of AZD1222 and roughly 25 received two doses of the MenACWY control vaccine. Trial participants were enrolled by age into 18-55, 56-69 and 70-plus year subgroups, with about 150, 27 and 61 TCR-sequenced participants respectively.

The CDR3 regions of human TCRbeta chains were analyzed by immunosequencing. The published analysis was carried out like this. TCRs in the repertoires were matched against a reference library of SARS-CoV-2-specific TCRs that had been generated with the MIRA antigen-specificity platform. Breadth was defined as the fraction of unique TCRs that were SARS-CoV-2-associated. Depth was defined as the fraction of total T cells that were SARS-CoV-2-associated. Using the MIRA data, each spike-specific TCR was mapped to the spike region that the TCR reacts to and placed in a CD4 or CD8 class. Log10-transformed breadth and depth values were compared by one-way ANOVA with Sidak's multiple comparisons tests. TCRdb limited this immuneACCESS table to in-frame rearrangements with V and J called. A share of clones is missing; checked studies link under half to unresolved V genes, and the rest is unexplained. The V and J calls and the clone size are those of that table, but D and trimming were determined from the DNA. The sample table lists tens of thousands of clones, roughly 84% of them with a count of one. The ten largest make up 15% to 20% of the sample.

Summary of the overall study and its limitations: Conclusions about previously exposed vaccinees are limited because only five to seven AZD1222 recipients were SARS-CoV-2 seropositive at baseline. A significant rise in spike-specific TCR breadth and depth was observed after two AZD1222 doses relative to day 0 and relative to MenACWY recipients. Most participants were white British and females outnumbered males, and the authors suggested that clonal diversity may have been underestimated. CD4 TCRs associated with the vaccine covered the entire spike protein, and the dominant responses were in regions 160-218 and 743-854. Epitopes outside the regions mutated in the B.1.351 and B.1.1.7 variants were reportedly recognized by nearly half of the unique spike-specific TCRs. In the small 56-69-year group, the increase in depth fell short of significance, most likely because of low power. Because no day 14 peak-response samples were available, repertoires were characterized only after the peak T cell response.

The CDR3 runs 17 amino acids, cysteine and phenylalanine included. Of the read, only the CDR3 DNA is kept; its 51 bases are in frame from base 1. CDR1 and CDR2 are read off the germline V gene as MGHDK and SYGVNS. The junction shows trimming of 4 bases on V and 5 bases on J, plus 18 bases between the germline ends. Points on this clone: Its antigen is currently not known. No quality values exist for individual bases; no much larger clone is one base distant.

Per the publication, the time point label means: about 28 days (+/-7) after the second vaccine dose. AZD1222 recipients whose second dose came at about 4 weeks and those whose second dose came at about 12 weeks were combined into one group, since spike-specific TCR depth and breadth did not differ between the two schedules. The vaccinee samples were drawn from two UK trials, COV001 and COV002, one of which was a single-blind randomized controlled phase 2/3 trial testing AZD1222 (ChAdOx1 nCoV-19) in healthy adults. Trial participant PBMC samples were collected at day 0 and day 28 after the second dose for TCRbeta chain sequencing.

The chain links TRBV25-1 with TRBJ2-6; the D gene is unclear. This clonotype originated in an adult who received the AZD1222 COVID-19 vaccine. The source material was peripheral blood, sampled 28 days after the second AZD1222 dose. The CDR3 sequence is CASSVMAADVWANVLTF. Here is the DNA: TGTGCCAGCAGTGTAATGGCCGCAGATGTCTGGGCCAACGTCCTGACTTTC.